The 4 T cell receptor beta chains presented below share a single source sample, sequenced in a study of T-cell memory formation after mild COVID-19. MiXCR, applied by TCRdb to the 5' RACE reads, yields one record per CDR3 protein. This table has around 220,000 distinct CDR3 sequences, around 15% appearing once. The sequencing input was PBMCs or a T cell subset sorted from them (not recorded which). The source of these receptors is a man younger than 35 who had mild COVID-19 (a few samples of this study predate the infection). Cell type and time point are not known.

This clonotype was counted a few times. The gene calls are TRBV18 and TRBJ2-3; possibly TRBD2 for D (5 bases). Germline V gives CDR1 KGHSH, CDR2 LQKENI. This CDR3 is built from 15 residues. Between the trimmed V and J ends, which lost 4 bases and 2 bases, there was a span of 13 bases. CDR3 protein: CASSLYSGNTDTQYF. DNA of the CDR3: TGTGCCAGCTCACTATACTCGGGGAACACAGATACGCAGTATTTT.

This clonotype was counted between two and nine times. This sequence joins TRBV7-2 and TRBJ1-4; D is uncertain. This CDR3 region has 14 residues. Germline V lookup: CDR1 SGHTA, CDR2 FQGNSA. V lost 3 bases, J lost 2 bases, and 7 bases lay in between. The CDR3: CASSLRATNEKLFF. The CDR3 DNA sequence: TGTGCCAGCAGCTTGCGCGCGACTAATGAAAAACTGTTTTTT. Together with reference TRBV7-2 and TRBJ1-4, the CDR3 gives the full variable domain: GAGVSQSPSNKVTEKGKDVELRCDPISGHTALYWYRQSLGQGLEFLIYFQGNSAPDKSGLPSDRFSAERTGGSVSTLTIQRTQQEDSAVYLCASSLRATNEKLFFGSGTQLSVL.

V gene TRBV18 combines with J gene TRBJ1-1; tentative D call: TRBD1 (6 bases). This CDR3 contains 15 residues. CDR1 and CDR2 from the germline V gene are KGHSH and LQKENI. V shed 0 bases and J shed 8 bases, with 16 bases lying between them. The CDR3 nucleotides read TGTGCCAGCTCACCACCTGGAGGGGAGAGGGGGGAAGCTTTCTTT. This codes for CASSPPGGERGEAFF.

This clonotype was detected only a few times. The gene calls are TRBV12-3 or TRBV12-4 and TRBJ1-1; no firm D call. Trimming removed 6 bases from V and 4 bases from J, with 9 bases in between. There are 12 residues in the CDR3. CDR3 DNA: TGTGCCAGCAGCCCGCAGGCCACTGAAGCTTTCTTT. Protein: CASSPQATEAFF.